The 26 T cell receptor beta chains below were found in one sample sequenced in a study of control samples from healthy donors and cancer patients (TCRdb year 2020). Library preparation used the immunoSEQ multiplex PCR assay. TCRdb took over this immuneACCESS table, retaining in-frame rearrangements with V and J assigned. Such tables are incomplete; in checked studies, under half of the missing clones stem from an unresolved V gene, and the remainder is unexplained. Present in this sample are approximately 120,000 clones, over 80% of which were seen just once. Of the sample, around 0.52% falls within the top ten clones. Sample: PBMCs. The receptors stem from a man aged 80 or over with head and neck cancer.

The rearrangement uses TRBV16 and TRBJ2-1; D ambiguous. Trimming took off 1 base at V and 7 bases at J, with 8 bases between the two ends. Germline lookup yields CDR1 KGHSY and CDR2 FQNENV. The length of the CDR3 is 13 residues. The CDR3 nucleotides are TGTGCCAGCAGCCAATTACAGCTGAATGAGCAGTTCTTC. Amino acids: CASSQLQLNEQFF.

The rearrangement uses TRBV5-4 and TRBJ2-7; no reliable D call. This CDR3 spans 14 amino acids. Trimming removed 1 base from V and 4 bases from J, with 12 bases in between. Germline lookup yields CDR1 SGHNT and CDR2 YYREEE (reference sequence). The CDR3 reads CASSLRHGKYEQYF. CDR3 sequence (DNA): TGTGCCAGCAGCTTGAGGCACGGAAAGTACGAGCAGTACTTC.

The J gene is TRBJ1-2, the V gene TRBV6-1; D not resolved. The germline gives CDR1 MNHNS, CDR2 SASEGT. The CDR3 runs 12 residues. The ends were cut back, 2 bases at V and 4 bases at J, with 5 bases in the middle. The CDR3 DNA reads TGTGCCAGCAGTGAACCCTCCTATGGCTACACCTTC. Its protein is CASSEPSYGYTF.

This chain uses TRBV7-9 with TRBJ2-6; D unresolved. The CDR3 extends over 15 amino acids. V lost 1 base to trimming and J lost 0 bases, with 4 bases between them. Germline V gene sequence: CDR1 SEHNR, CDR2 FQNEAQ (reference sequence). CDR3 protein: CASSLVSSGANVLTF. In nucleotides, the CDR3 is TGTGCCAGCAGCTTAGTGAGCTCTGGGGCCAACGTCCTGACTTTC.

This chain joins TRBV12-3 or TRBV12-4 and TRBJ1-2; 7 bases are a match to TRBD1. V dropped 6 bases and J dropped 7; count of bases not matched to a gene: 8. The CDR3 extends over 13 amino acids. CDR3 in amino acids: CASSPDRIIGYTF. The CDR3 region has the DNA TGTGCCAGCAGCCCGGACAGGATCATTGGCTACACCTTC.

The rearrangement joins TRBV29-1 to TRBJ1-3, with D uncertain. This CDR3 has 16 residues. Trimming stripped 4 bases from V and 0 bases from J, with 16 bases between. Germline CDR1 SQVTM, CDR2 ANQGSEA. The CDR3 nucleotides are TGCAGCGTTGCGGGCGGCGGTGGGTTCTCTGGAAACACCATATATTTT. This sequence encodes CSVAGGGGFSGNTIYF.

The chain recombines TRBV27 with TRBJ1-2; the match to TRBD1 covers 7 bases. J was trimmed by 4 bases and V by 6 bases; bases with no gene match: 8. CDR3 length equals 14 residues. The germline V gene has CDR1 MNHEY and CDR2 SMNVEV (reference sequence). The CDR3 nucleotides are TGTGCCAGCAGCCGACTACAGGGGCCCTATGGCTACACCTTC. Translation: CASSRLQGPYGYTF.

This clone was seen once. V usage is TRBV27 and J usage is TRBJ2-5, with 11 bases identical to TRBD2. The CDR3 covers 15 residues. From germline, CDR1 is MNHEY and CDR2 SMNVEV (reference sequence). The trim removed 5 bases at V and 5 bases at J, leaving 7 bases unmatched. In nucleotides, the CDR3 is TGTGCCAGCAGTCATAGGACTAGCGGGTGGGAGACCCAGTACTTC. Translated, it gives CASSHRTSGWETQYF.

The V gene is TRBV5-1, the J gene TRBJ1-3; D is unclear. The V gene's germline CDR1 is SGHRS and CDR2 YFSETQ. The CDR3 extends over 15 amino acids. V lost 1 base to trimming and J lost 3 bases, with 11 bases between them. The CDR3 DNA follows: TGCGCCAGCAGCTTGATCCCGGGAAGTGGAAACACCATATATTTT. It is translated as CASSLIPGSGNTIYF.

In DNA form, the CDR3 reads TGTGCCAGCAGCTTAAGGCAGGGCTCCTACGAGCAGTACTTC. Translation gives CASSLRQGSYEQYF. V and J are TRBV13 and TRBJ2-7; a possible D gene is TRBD1 (5 bases). This CDR3 contains 14 residues. In germline, CDR1 is PRHDT, CDR2 FYEKMQ (reference sequence). Deletions cut 2 bases from V and 0 bases from J, with 8 bases between.

This chain uses TRBV10-3 with TRBJ2-7; possibly TRBD1 or TRBD2 for D (5 bases each). This CDR3 comprises 13 residues. Per the germline V gene, CDR1 is ENHRY and CDR2 is SYGVKD. V lost 4 bases and J 2 bases, leaving 9 bases between the germline ends. CDR3 coding DNA: TGTGCCATCAGTGTTGGGGGTACCTACGAGCAGTACTTC. Its translation: CAISVGGTYEQYF.

This clone came up once. This sequence joins TRBV5-5 and TRBJ1-1; the D gene is possibly TRBD1 (5 bases). CDR1 and CDR2 (germline): SGHKS, YYEKEE (reference sequence). CDR3 length: 12 residues. V was trimmed by 5 bases and J by 6 bases, leaving 11 bases between them. CDR3 sequence: CASRSGTSEAFF. The CDR3 DNA reads TGTGCCAGCAGATCCGGGACCTCTGAAGCTTTCTTT.

V and J are TRBV5-1 and TRBJ2-2; D remains ambiguous. CDR1 and CDR2 from the germline V gene are SGHRS and YFSETQ. V lost 1 base, J lost 0 bases, and 7 bases lay in between. This CDR3 has 15 amino acids. The CDR3 nucleotides read TGCGCCAGCAGCTTGTCTGAATCGAACACCGGGGAGCTGTTTTTT. Translation: CASSLSESNTGELFF.

The V call is TRBV6-1, the J call TRBJ1-3; unclear D gene. Germline lookup yields CDR1 MNHNS and CDR2 SASEGT. The length of the CDR3 is 15 residues. Trimming pared 1 base from V and 0 bases from J, leaving 7 bases between. CDR3 protein: CASSEGRSSGNTIYF. DNA of the CDR3: TGTGCCAGCAGTGAAGGGCGGAGCTCTGGAAACACCATATATTTT.

This chain joins TRBV10-2 and TRBJ2-5; 7 bases agree with TRBD2. This CDR3 region has 14 residues. Germline V gives CDR1 WSHSY, CDR2 SAAADI. V shed 7 bases, J shed 3 bases, and the junction held 8 bases outside the gene matches. The chain's CDR3 is CASKSGRGEETQYF. DNA for the CDR3: TGCGCCAGCAAATCCGGACGGGGGGAAGAGACCCAGTACTTC.

The chain's CDR3 is CASSAGSPGGYTF. CDR3 coding DNA: TGTGCCAGCAGCGCCGGGTCACCGGGTGGCTACACCTTC. V usage is TRBV6-5 and J usage is TRBJ1-2; D unclear. V was pared by 6 bases and J by 7 bases, with 15 bases between. This CDR3 is 13 amino acids long. Per germline, CDR1 MNHEY and CDR2 SVGAGI.

The J gene is TRBJ1-1, the V gene TRBV15; no reliable D call. The CDR3 extends over 16 amino acids. Germline CDR1 LNHNV, CDR2 YYDKDF (reference sequence). V gave up 5 bases and J gave up 1 base, with 17 bases separating them. The CDR3 DNA follows: TGTGCCACCAGCTCTGCCCTGCTGATGCGGAACACTGAAGCTTTCTTT. Translated: CATSSALLMRNTEAFF.

The chain carries TRBV10-3 and TRBJ1-3; 8 nucleotides line up with TRBD1. The CDR3 is 13 amino acids. Trimming took 10 bases from V and 2 from J; bases not matched to a gene: 4. Germline loops: CDR1 ENHRY, CDR2 SYGVKD. Here the CDR3 DNA reads TGTGCCACCTACAGGGGGACTGGAAACACCATATATTTT. It specifies CATYRGTGNTIYF.

The V gene is TRBV9, the J gene TRBJ2-2; D may match TRBD1 or TRBD2 (5 bases each). Deletions cut 0 bases from V and 0 bases from J, with 9 bases between. The CDR3 length is 16 residues. The germline gives CDR1 SGDLS, CDR2 YYNGEE. The CDR3 DNA sequence: TGTGCCAGCAGCGTAGGGGGGAACCCGAACACCGGGGAGCTGTTTTTT. It specifies CASSVGGNPNTGELFF.

This rearrangement joins TRBV5-1 to TRBJ1-1, with D hard to call. Trimming shortened V by 4 bases and J by 4 bases, and 11 bases separated the two germline ends. The CDR3 loop spans 13 amino acids. Germline-derived CDR1 and CDR2 are SGHRS and YFSETQ. The CDR3 protein is CASSPGSGTEAFF. As DNA, the CDR3 is TGCGCCAGCAGCCCCGGGTCTGGCACTGAAGCTTTCTTT.

The chain combines TRBV6-2 or TRBV6-3 with TRBJ2-5; 10 nucleotides agree with TRBD1. Germline CDR1 reads MNHEY; CDR2 reads SVGEGT. This CDR3 comprises 15 residues. V dropped 6 bases and J dropped 2; count of bases not matched to a gene: 6. The CDR3 nucleotides read TGTGCCAGCAGCCCTCCGGGACAGGGGCAAGAGACCCAGTACTTC. It encodes CASSPPGQGQETQYF.

The rearrangement links TRBV9 to TRBJ1-2; D call uncertain. Germline V gene data show CDR1 as SGDLS and CDR2 as YYNGEE. The V gene lost 0 bases and the J gene lost 0 bases, with 15 bases spanning the gap. The CDR3 covers 17 residues. CDR3 protein: CASSVATEGTSNYGYTF. CDR3 DNA: TGTGCCAGCAGCGTAGCTACCGAGGGTACCTCTAACTATGGCTACACCTTC.

The chain uses TRBV29-1 and TRBJ2-1, with TRBD1 matching 9 bases. Losses at the gene ends were 4 bases for V and 7 bases for J; bases not matched to a gene: 5. The CDR3 consists of 13 residues. Germline loops: CDR1 SQVTM, CDR2 ANQGSEA. The CDR3 DNA follows: TGCAGCGTTGCTAGGGACAGGGTGAATGAGCAGTTCTTC. The encoded protein is CSVARDRVNEQFF.

This chain connects TRBV7-8 to TRBJ2-5; 7 nucleotides match TRBD1. Germline V gene lookup returns CDR1 SGHVS and CDR2 FQNEAQ. V lost 5 bases and J lost 4; bases outside the gene matches: 7. The CDR3 has 14 residues. CDR3 nucleotide sequence: TGTGCCAGCAGCCCGACAGGGCTCGGAGAGACCCAGTACTTC. This codes for CASSPTGLGETQYF. The variable domain in full, completed from reference TRBV7-8 and TRBJ2-5, reads GAGVSQSPRYKVAKRGQDVALRCDPISGHVSLFWYQQALGQGPEFLTYFQNEAQLDKSGLPSDRFFAERPEGSVSTLKIQRTQQEDSAVYLCASSPTGLGETQYFGPGTRLLVL.

The chain recombines TRBV6-5 with TRBJ1-2; D is unresolved. Germline V gene lookup returns CDR1 MNHEY and CDR2 SVGAGI. Deletions cut 5 bases from V and 7 bases from J, with 20 bases between. This CDR3 is 15 amino acids long. DNA for the CDR3: TGTGCCAGCAGTCGAACTAGCCAAACTCTCCCTGGCTACACCTTC. Its translation is CASSRTSQTLPGYTF.

This clone was observed a single time. At one of its ends the junction is not consistent with the germline gene, which may arise from a read error. The chain employs TRBV6-2 or TRBV6-3 and TRBJ2-3; TRBD2 is a possible D gene (6 bases). Germline V gene sequence: CDR1 MNHEY, CDR2 SVGEGT. CDR3 length: 20 residues. Here the CDR3 reads CASSYSIRLPGLPSTYTQYF. CDR3 nucleotide sequence: TGTGCCAGCAGTTACTCGATCAGGCTTCCGGGACTTCCTAGCACATATACGCAGTATTTT.